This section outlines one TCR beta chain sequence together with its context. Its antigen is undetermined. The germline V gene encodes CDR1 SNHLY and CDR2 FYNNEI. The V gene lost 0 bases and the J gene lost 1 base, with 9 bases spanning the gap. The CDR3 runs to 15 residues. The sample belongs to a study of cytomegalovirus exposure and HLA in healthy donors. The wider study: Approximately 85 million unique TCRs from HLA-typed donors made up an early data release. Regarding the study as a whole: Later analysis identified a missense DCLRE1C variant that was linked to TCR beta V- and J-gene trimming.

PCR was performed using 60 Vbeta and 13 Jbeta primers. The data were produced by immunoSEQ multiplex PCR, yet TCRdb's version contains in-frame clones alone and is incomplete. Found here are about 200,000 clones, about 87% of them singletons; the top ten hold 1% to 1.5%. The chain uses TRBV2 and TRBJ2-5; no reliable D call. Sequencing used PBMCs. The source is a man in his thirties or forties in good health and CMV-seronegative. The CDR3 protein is CASSEAAQTQETQYF. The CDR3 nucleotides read TGTGCCAGCAGTGAAGCTGCACAGACCCAAGAGACCCAGTACTTC.